These T cell receptor beta chains were read from a single sample in a study of Ad26.COV2.S vaccination and SARS-CoV-2 variants. Sequenced by immunoSEQ multiplex PCR; TCRdb stores in-frame clones only, minus some. This sample has more than 150,000 clones, with roughly 87% found just once. The material was peripheral blood, obtained after recovery from COVID-19. The receptor set was obtained from a human donor who had recovered from COVID-19. CDR3s include the opening cysteine and the closing phenylalanine or tryptophan. The D gene is left open where the match is weak. The size field is filled for only some rows; it gives once, few, many or a size class.

d_gene	v_gene	j_gene	abundance	len	CDR3nt	CDR3aa
TRBD1	TRBV5-8	TRBJ1-4	.	15	TGTGCCAGCAGCGCCGGACAGGGGGCTAATGAAAAACTGTTTTTT	CASSAGQGANEKLFF
TRBD1	TRBV6-5	TRBJ1-1	.	15	TGTGCCGCAAAGGACAGGGGACGAAGTTACACTGAAGCTTTCTTT	CAAKDRGRSYTEAFF
TRBD2	TRBV5-6	TRBJ2-1	.	18	TGTGCCAGCAGCTTGGTCCGTTTTTCTAGCGGGAAAGGTAATGAGCAGTTCTTC	CASSLVRFSSGKGNEQFF
TRBD2	TRBV7-9	TRBJ2-3	.	17	TGTGCCAGCAGCTCCGTACTACGGCGGGGGAGCACAGATACGCAGTATTTT	CASSSVLRRGSTDTQYF
TRBD1	TRBV12-3/TRBV12-4	TRBJ1-5	.	12	TGTGCCAGTCGACAGGGCGGTCAGCCCCAGCATTTT	CASRQGGQPQHF
TRBD1	TRBV2	TRBJ2-1	.	14	TGTGCCAGCAGTGATAGGACAGGGGCGAATGAGCAGTTCTTC	CASSDRTGANEQFF
.	TRBV28	TRBJ1-1	.	15	TGTGCCAGCAGTTTACCTGGACATATGAACACTGAAGCTTTCTTT	CASSLPGHMNTEAFF
.	TRBV6-5	TRBJ1-5	.	14	TGTGCCAGCAGTCGGGGGCAGTTTAATCAGCCCCAGCATTTT	CASSRGQFNQPQHF
.	TRBV12-3/TRBV12-4	TRBJ1-2	.	13	TGTGCCAGCAGTTTTTACAACTTCTATGGCTACACCTTC	CASSFYNFYGYTF
.	TRBV6-5	TRBJ2-7	.	11	TGTGCCAGCAAGACCTGGGGCGAGCAGTACTTC	CASKTWGEQYF
.	TRBV10-3	TRBJ2-3	.	15	TGTGCCATCAGTGAGTCAGGGGTTGGCACAGATACGCAGTATTTT	CAISESGVGTDTQYF
TRBD2	TRBV19	TRBJ2-7	.	19	TGTGCCAGTAGTATAAAGTCGGCTAGCGGGGGGGCCGTTTTCTACGAGCAGTACTTC	CASSIKSASGGAVFYEQYF
.	TRBV14	TRBJ1-2	few	14	TGTGCCAGCAGCCCTTTAGATACTAACTATGGCTACACCTTC	CASSPLDTNYGYTF
TRBD1	TRBV7-3	TRBJ2-2	.	15	TGTGCCAGCAGCTTCCAGGACAGGGAAAGAGGGGAGCTGTTTTTT	CASSFQDRERGELFF
TRBD2	TRBV9	TRBJ2-1	.	16	TGTGCCAGCAGCCTGCCGGGGGTAGCGGGACCGGATGAGCAGTTCTTC	CASSLPGVAGPDEQFF
TRBD2	TRBV4-1	TRBJ2-7	.	18	TGCGCCAGCAGCCAAGATCCTCCTACTAGCGGGAGCTCCTACGAGCAGTACTTC	CASSQDPPTSGSSYEQYF
.	TRBV5-4	TRBJ1-3	.	13	TGTGCCAGCAGCTACGTGGGGGGAAACACCATATATTTT	CASSYVGGNTIYF